Listed here are 13 T cell receptor beta chains from one sample, sequenced in a study of T cells in Graves' hyperthyroidism and ophthalmopathy. RNA transcripts yielded amplified TCR beta CDR3 regions. The TCR CDR3 first-round RT-PCR relied on the HTBI primer set. From the multiplex PCR reads, TCRdb called clonotypes with MiXCR, one entry per CDR3 protein. Among about 600,000 distinct CDR3 sequences listed, 16% were seen once. The sequencing sample was made of blood. These receptors were taken from a woman between 40 and 50 years old with Graves' ophthalmopathy.

A note on this clonotype: The junction shows a germline mismatch at one end, possibly a read error. The chain uses TRBV11-2 and TRBJ1-2; TRBD1 might be the D (6 bases). The CDR3 is 13 amino acids. Germline V gene lookup returns CDR1 SGHAT and CDR2 FQNNGV. The CDR3 loop is CACSFGTGSGYTF. The CDR3 DNA sequence: TGTGCCTGCAGCTTTGGTACAGGGTCGGGCTACACCTTC.

This sequence joins TRBV7-9 and TRBJ2-1; D may be TRBD2 (5 bases). Trimming stripped 3 bases from V and 7 bases from J, with 13 bases between. This CDR3 comprises 14 residues. Germline V gives CDR1 SEHNR, CDR2 FQNEAQ (reference sequence). The CDR3 spells CASSFGVSGNEQFF. CDR3 nucleotides: TGTGCCAGCAGCTTCGGGGTTTCAGGTAATGAGCAGTTCTTC.

This clonotype appeared many times. This chain joins TRBV5-1 and TRBJ2-3; 8 nucleotides match TRBD1. CDR1 and CDR2 (germline): SGHRS, YFSETQ. The CDR3 is 14 residues long. V lost 4 bases to trimming and J lost 6 bases; unmatched junction nucleotides: 7. The CDR3 DNA sequence: TGCGCCAGCAGCATAGGACAGGGATCGGATACGCAGTATTTT. Its protein is CASSIGQGSDTQYF.

This clonotype was found a few times. The V call is TRBV5-1, the J call TRBJ2-2; D gene unclear. The CDR3 extends over 14 amino acids. V lost 3 bases and J 0 bases, leaving 6 bases between the germline ends. Germline CDR1 and CDR2: SGHRS and YFSETQ. Here the CDR3 reads CASSSLPNTGELFF. CDR3 nucleotide sequence: TGCGCCAGCAGCTCCCTTCCGAACACCGGGGAGCTGTTTTTT.

This clonotype was observed many times. V is TRBV3-1 and J is TRBJ1-2; the D is unclear. V was pared by 1 base and J by 7 bases, with 10 bases between. This CDR3 has 13 residues. The V gene's germline CDR1 is LGHDT and CDR2 YNNKEL (reference sequence). The CDR3, as DNA: TGTGCCAGCAGCCAAGGTTACGGCGGTGGCTACACCTTC. Translating it yields CASSQGYGGGYTF.

This clonotype was seen at least ten times. The rearrangement joins TRBV27 to TRBJ2-1; TRBD1 matches at 7 bases. The CDR3 has 13 amino acids. Germline CDR1 reads MNHEY; CDR2 reads SMNVEV (reference sequence). Unmatched junction bases numbered 8, after V lost 7 bases and J lost 8 bases. CDR3 residues: CASKADRRYEQFF. The CDR3 coding sequence is TGTGCCAGCAAGGCGGACAGGCGGTATGAGCAGTTCTTC.

This clonotype was seen at least ten times. The chain couples TRBV29-1 to TRBJ1-1, with TRBD1 matching over 8 bases. Germline CDR1 and CDR2: SQVTM and ANQGSEA. The ends lost 6 bases at V and 4 bases at J; junction bases unmatched: 13. This CDR3 spans 15 amino acids. The DNA for the CDR3 is TGCAGCGTAACGTACAGGGGGGGGCTGGGCACTGAAGCTTTCTTT. Its translation is CSVTYRGGLGTEAFF.

This chain joins TRBV2 and TRBJ2-1; 7 nucleotides line up with TRBD1. V lost 6 bases and J lost 4; bases outside the gene matches: 9. CDR3 length: 15 amino acids. Per germline, CDR1 SNHLY and CDR2 FYNNEI. The CDR3 region is CASRAPPGQYNEQFF. The CDR3 coding sequence is TGTGCCAGCAGAGCTCCCCCGGGACAGTACAATGAGCAGTTCTTC.

At least ten counts were recorded for this clonotype. V gene TRBV7-3 combines with J gene TRBJ2-3, with D unclear. Between the trimmed V and J ends, which lost 8 bases and 3 bases, there was a span of 12 bases. This CDR3 comprises 13 residues. Germline assignment: CDR1 SGHTA and CDR2 FQGTGA. The CDR3 coding sequence is TGTGCCAGCTCCTATAGGGCTACAGATACGCAGTATTTT. Translation: CASSYRATDTQYF.

The table lists this clonotype with many counts. The genes are TRBV20-1 and TRBJ2-1; the D gene is possibly TRBD2 (5 bases). The V end was cut by 5 bases, the J end by 7 bases, with 12 bases between. The germline V gene has CDR1 DFQATT and CDR2 SNEGSKA (reference sequence). This CDR3 comprises 12 residues. CDR3 sequence (DNA): TGCAGTGCTCCCCCCTGGGAGAATGAGCAGTTCTTC. This translates into CSAPPWENEQFF.

V and J are TRBV12-3 or TRBV12-4 and TRBJ1-2; no reliable D call. Between the trimmed V and J ends, which lost 5 bases and 8 bases, there was a span of 18 bases. CDR3 size: 14 residues. DNA of the CDR3: TGTGCCAGCAGTCCCAGGCGCCGGGGAATAGGCTACACCTTC. This encodes CASSPRRRGIGYTF.

This clonotype was seen at least ten times. The chain uses TRBV20-1 and TRBJ2-7; no clear D gene. Trimming removed 3 bases from V and 1 base from J, with 13 bases in between. CDR3 size: 14 residues. CDR1 DFQATT and CDR2 SNEGSKA come from the germline V gene (reference sequence). The CDR3 nucleotides read TGCAGTGCTAGTGAATGGATGAGGTCCTACGAGCAGTACTTC. Translation gives CSASEWMRSYEQYF.

The rearrangement links TRBV19 to TRBJ1-2; D is undetermined. V was cut by 7 bases and J by 6 bases, with 18 bases left in between. Per the germline V gene, CDR1 is LNHDA and CDR2 is SQIVND (reference sequence). This CDR3 has 14 residues. CDR3 in amino acids: CASTFTGIWNGYTF. DNA of the CDR3: TGTGCCAGTACGTTTACCGGGATATGGAATGGCTACACCTTC.